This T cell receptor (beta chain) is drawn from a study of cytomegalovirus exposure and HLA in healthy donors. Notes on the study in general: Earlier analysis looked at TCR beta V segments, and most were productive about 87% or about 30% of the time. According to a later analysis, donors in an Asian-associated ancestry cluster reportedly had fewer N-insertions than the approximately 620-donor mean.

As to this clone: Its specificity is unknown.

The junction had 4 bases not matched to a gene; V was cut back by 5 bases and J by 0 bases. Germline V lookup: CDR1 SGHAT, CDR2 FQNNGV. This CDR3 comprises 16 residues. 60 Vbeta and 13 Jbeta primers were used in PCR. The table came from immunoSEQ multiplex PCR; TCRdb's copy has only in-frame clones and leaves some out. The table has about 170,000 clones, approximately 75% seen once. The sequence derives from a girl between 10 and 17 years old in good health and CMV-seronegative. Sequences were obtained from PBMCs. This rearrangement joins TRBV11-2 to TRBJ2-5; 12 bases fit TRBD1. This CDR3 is CASSLGTGGHQETQYF. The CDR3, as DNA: TGTGCCAGCAGCCTAGGGACAGGGGGCCACCAAGAGACCCAGTACTTC.